One sample yielded the 31 T cell receptor beta chains listed below, sequenced in a study of blood T cell repertoires in COVID-19. Profiling relied on immunoSEQ multiplex PCR, and the TCRdb table lists in-frame clones only, not all of them. Found here are approximately 310,000 clones, 70% to 90% of them singletons; the top ten hold 2.2%. Sequences were obtained from PBMCs or T cells enriched from blood (not recorded which). The receptor set was obtained from a man in his thirties or forties who had recovered from COVID-19.

The rearrangement links TRBV30 to TRBJ1-4; D call uncertain. The V and J ends lost 3 bases and 7 bases respectively, with 6 bases between them. The germline gives CDR1 GTSNPN, CDR2 SVGIG (reference sequence). The CDR3 has 11 residues. In DNA, the CDR3 is TGTGCCTGGAGCCGCGGTGAAAAACTGTTTTTT. Encoded protein: CAWSRGEKLFF. Supplemented by reference TRBV30 and TRBJ1-4, the full variable domain reads SQTIHQWPATLVQPVGSPLSLECTVEGTSNPNLYWYRQAAGRGLQLLFYSVGIGQISSEVPQNLSASRPQDRQFILSSKKLLLSDSGFYLCAWSRGEKLFFGSGTQLSVL.

The chain is built from TRBV19 and TRBJ1-2, with TRBD1 matching over 7 bases. V trimming: 4 bases; J trimming: 6 bases; junction bases outside the gene matches: 11. Germline V gene sequence: CDR1 LNHDA, CDR2 SQIVND (reference sequence). There are 15 residues in the CDR3. The CDR3 DNA reads TGTGCCAGTAGTAGGCGCTCGACAGGGTCGGATGGCTACACCTTC. Protein product: CASSRRSTGSDGYTF.

The rearrangement joins TRBV19 to TRBJ1-1; 7 nucleotides line up with TRBD1. J gave up 7 bases and V 8 bases, and 10 bases lay outside the gene matches. The CDR3 is made up of 13 amino acids. CDR1 is LNHDA, CDR2 SQIVND, per germline (reference sequence). The CDR3: CASETGPTFEAFF. CDR3 DNA sequence: TGTGCCAGTGAGACAGGGCCAACTTTTGAAGCTTTCTTT.

The chain has TRBV2 and TRBJ1-4; the D gene is possibly TRBD1 (6 bases). V lost 6 bases, J lost 3 bases, and 14 bases lay in between. Germline values: CDR1 SNHLY, CDR2 FYNNEI. The CDR3 loop spans 15 amino acids. The CDR3 sequence: CASRDQGLSNEKLFF. The DNA for the CDR3 is TGTGCCAGCAGGGATCAGGGGCTTTCTAATGAAAAACTGTTTTTT.

Details on this clone: The sample holds other DNA sequences that translate to the same CDR3. This chain joins TRBV12-3 or TRBV12-4 and TRBJ1-1; D is ambiguous. The CDR3 loop spans 10 amino acids. Trimming took off 5 bases at V and 5 bases at J, with 3 bases between the two ends. DNA for the CDR3: TGTGCCAGCAGTCAAACTGAAGCTTTCTTT. Protein product: CASSQTEAFF.

This clone appeared once. This chain uses TRBV18 with TRBJ1-2; D remains unclear. In germline, CDR1 is KGHSH, CDR2 LQKENI. V shed 1 base and J shed 5 bases, with 20 bases lying between them. The CDR3 has 17 residues. This CDR3 reads CASSPRTVSSAGYGYTF. The CDR3 coding sequence is TGTGCCAGCTCACCACGGACGGTCTCTAGCGCGGGGTATGGCTACACCTTC.

This chain joins TRBV19 and TRBJ2-2; 12 bases match TRBD2. Germline assignment: CDR1 LNHDA and CDR2 SQIVND (reference sequence). This CDR3 is 17 amino acids long. Unmatched junction bases numbered 12, after V lost 7 bases and J lost 6 bases. The DNA of the CDR3 is TGTGCCAGTACCCGGACTAGCGGGGTTGTTTTCTCCGGGGAGCTGTTTTTT. Encoded protein: CASTRTSGVVFSGELFF. The full variable domain, its missing parts supplied by reference TRBV19 and TRBJ2-2, is DGGITQSPKYLFRKEGQNVTLSCEQNLNHDAMYWYRQDPGQGLRLIYYSQIVNDFQKGDIAEGYSVSREKKESFPLTVTSAQKNPTAFYLCASTRTSGVVFSGELFFGEGSRLTVL.

V gene TRBV7-2 combines with J gene TRBJ1-2; D remains ambiguous. The CDR3 is made up of 12 amino acids. CDR1 SGHTA and CDR2 FQGNSA come from the germline V gene. Trimming shortened V by 5 bases and J by 5 bases, and 9 bases separated the two germline ends. The CDR3 spells CASSTRSYGYTF. In nucleotides, the CDR3 is TGTGCCAGCAGCACGCGAAGTTATGGCTACACCTTC.

The V and J genes are TRBV5-4 and TRBJ2-5; 14 nucleotides match TRBD2. The CDR3 consists of 16 residues. V lost 4 bases and J lost 1; bases outside the gene matches: 3. CDR1 and CDR2 (germline): SGHNT, YYREEE (reference sequence). CDR3 loop: CASSLGTSGGQETQYF. CDR3 coding DNA: TGTGCCAGCAGCCTAGGGACTAGCGGGGGCCAAGAGACCCAGTACTTC.

The genes are TRBV7-3 and TRBJ2-2; D unresolved. V lost 3 bases and J lost 4, with 6 bases in between. CDR1 and CDR2 from the germline V gene are SGHTA and FQGTGA. The CDR3 has 13 residues. In DNA, the CDR3 is TGTGCCAGCAGCTTGTACAGCACCGGGGAGCTGTTTTTT. This translates into CASSLYSTGELFF.

This clone was observed once. CDR3 protein: CASSHQGLDYGYTF. CDR3 DNA: TGCGCCAGCAGCCACCAGGGTTTGGACTATGGCTACACCTTC. This sequence joins TRBV4-3 and TRBJ1-2, with D tentatively TRBD1 (5 bases). The CDR3 runs to 14 residues. CDR1 and CDR2 (germline): LGHNA, YSLEER. The V and J ends lost 3 bases and 3 bases respectively, with 11 bases between them.

This chain links TRBV20-1 with TRBJ1-4, with 7 nucleotides matching TRBD1. The CDR3 totals 14 residues. Germline trimming cut 3 bases from V and 6 bases from J; bases unmatched to any gene: 7. Germline V gene data show CDR1 as DFQATT and CDR2 as SNEGSKA (reference sequence). This chain's CDR3 is CSASVGTADEKLFF. CDR3 DNA: TGCAGTGCTAGTGTAGGGACAGCCGATGAAAAACTGTTTTTT.

This chain joins TRBV13 and TRBJ1-6, with 8 bases lining up with TRBD1. This CDR3 has 15 residues. Germline lookup yields CDR1 PRHDT and CDR2 FYEKMQ (reference sequence). Losses at the gene ends were 5 bases for V and 7 bases for J; bases not matched to a gene: 7. CDR3 nucleotide sequence: TGTGCCAGCAGCCCAGACAGGGGCACAAATTCACCCCTCCACTTT. The encoded protein is CASSPDRGTNSPLHF.

This chain uses TRBV24-1 with TRBJ1-5; 10 nucleotides align to TRBD1. CDR1 is KGHDR, CDR2 SFDVKD, per germline. Losses at the gene ends were 4 bases for V and 7 bases for J; bases not matched to a gene: 9. The CDR3 extends over 16 amino acids. For the CDR3, the DNA is TGTGCCACCAGTGACTCGGGACAGGGGATGGAACAGCCCCAGCATTTT. Its translation: CATSDSGQGMEQPQHF.

This clone appeared once. This chain uses TRBV25-1 with TRBJ2-5, with 11 nucleotides matching TRBD1. Germline CDR1 is MGHDK and CDR2 is SYGVNS. This CDR3 region has 16 residues. After removal of 1 base from V and 5 bases from J, the junction contained 6 bases not matched to a gene. The CDR3 DNA reads as TGTGCCAGCAGTGAATTTAGGACAGGGGGCATGGAGACCCAGTACTTC. This codes for CASSEFRTGGMETQYF.

The chain joins TRBV5-4 to TRBJ2-3, with 12 bases aligning to TRBD2. This CDR3 contains 17 residues. V shed 3 bases, J shed 6 bases, and the junction held 11 bases outside the gene matches. Germline V gene sequence: CDR1 SGHNT, CDR2 YYREEE (reference sequence). The CDR3 is CASSSGLAGPTSDTQYF. The DNA of the CDR3 is TGTGCCAGCAGCTCAGGACTAGCGGGGCCCACGTCGGATACGCAGTATTTT.

V is TRBV3-1 (or the pseudogene TRBV3-2) and J is TRBJ2-7; TRBD1 matches 8 bases. Trimming cost V 1 base and J 3 bases; bases outside gene matches: 2. The CDR3 sequence is 14 residues long. Germline V gene lookup returns CDR1 LGHDT and CDR2 YNNKEL (reference sequence). The CDR3 reads CASSQAGGRYEQYF. For the CDR3, the DNA is TGTGCCAGCAGCCAAGCAGGGGGCCGCTACGAGCAGTACTTC.

J is TRBJ2-7 and V is TRBV10-3; D gene uncertain. The CDR3 totals 14 residues. Trimming took 6 bases from V and 5 from J, leaving 17 bases between them. Germline lookup yields CDR1 ENHRY and CDR2 SYGVKD. The CDR3 region has the DNA TGTGCCATCAGCACAAAGCCGACCCAGGACGAGCAGTACTTC. Translating gives CAISTKPTQDEQYF.

This chain uses TRBV10-3 with TRBJ2-7; 11 nucleotides match TRBD2. The CDR3 runs 15 residues. Trimming removed 4 bases from V and 1 base from J; junction bases left unmatched: 3. The V gene's germline CDR1 is ENHRY and CDR2 SYGVKD. CDR3: CAISALAGGSYEQYF. For the CDR3, the DNA is TGTGCCATCAGTGCCCTAGCGGGGGGTTCCTACGAGCAGTACTTC.

The chain links TRBV7-6 to TRBJ2-1; TRBD2 matches at 11 bases. Germline assignment: CDR1 SGHVS and CDR2 FNYEAQ. V dropped 2 bases and J dropped 5; count of bases not matched to a gene: 5. This CDR3 spans 16 amino acids. This CDR3 is CASSLTGLAGNNEQFF. The CDR3 coding sequence is TGTGCCAGCAGCTTAACCGGACTAGCGGGCAACAATGAGCAGTTCTTC. The full variable domain, with the rest looked up from reference TRBV7-6 and TRBJ2-1, is GAGVSQSPRYKVTKRGQDVALRCDPISGHVSLYWYRQALGQGPEFLTYFNYEAQQDKSGLPNDRFSAERPEGSISTLTIQRTEQRDSAMYRCASSLTGLAGNNEQFFGPGTRLTVL.

The J gene is TRBJ2-3, the V gene TRBV7-2; 7 bases are a match to TRBD2. The CDR3 extends over 15 amino acids. V shed 5 bases, J shed 2 bases, and the junction held 7 bases outside the gene matches. The germline CDR1 and CDR2 sequences are SGHTA and FQGNSA. The CDR3 protein is CASSTAGSYTDTQYF. CDR3 nucleotide sequence: TGTGCCAGCAGCACAGCGGGATCCTACACAGATACGCAGTATTTT.

The V call is TRBV10-3, the J call TRBJ2-5, with 8 bases lining up with TRBD1. The germline V gene has CDR1 ENHRY and CDR2 SYGVKD. The CDR3 spans 14 residues. The J segment lost 0 bases and the V segment lost 8 bases, leaving 5 bases of the junction unmatched. CDR3 in amino acids: CAISTGAYQETQYF. The CDR3 nucleotides read TGTGCCATCTCGACAGGGGCTTACCAAGAGACCCAGTACTTC.

The CDR3 DNA reads as TGTGCCAGCAGCCCCCGCCCGGGGATGAACACTGAAGCTTTCTTT. It is translated as CASSPRPGMNTEAFF. The chain couples TRBV9 to TRBJ1-1; D uncertain. The V gene lost 4 bases and the J gene lost 0 bases, with 13 bases spanning the gap. Looked up from germline, CDR1 is SGDLS and CDR2 is YYNGEE. The CDR3 loop spans 15 amino acids.

This clone was seen a few times. The chain is built from TRBV11-2 and TRBJ2-5; D unclear. Germline CDR1 and CDR2: SGHAT and FQNNGV. This CDR3 has 13 residues. V was shortened by 5 bases and J by 2 bases, with 9 bases between the two germline ends. DNA of the CDR3: TGTGCCAGCAGCCCAGGTCCTCAAGAGACCCAGTACTTC. It is translated as CASSPGPQETQYF.

The chain employs TRBV10-3 and TRBJ2-7; TRBD2 might be the D (7 bases). V lost 7 bases and J 3 bases, leaving 16 bases between the germline ends. From germline, CDR1 is ENHRY and CDR2 SYGVKD. This CDR3 comprises 14 residues. CDR3 DNA: TGTGCCATCATGGCGGGGGCCTTTTTCTACGAGCAGTACTTC. Protein: CAIMAGAFFYEQYF.

The chain couples TRBV7-6 to TRBJ2-5, with 8 bases lining up with TRBD1. The CDR3 consists of 15 residues. Germline CDR1 is SGHVS and CDR2 is FNYEAQ. The ends lost 0 bases at V and 2 bases at J; junction bases unmatched: 2. The chain's CDR3 is CASSLAWDRQETQYF. The DNA of the CDR3 is TGTGCCAGCAGCTTAGCTTGGGACAGGCAAGAGACCCAGTACTTC.

The rearrangement links TRBV19 to TRBJ1-5, with TRBD1 matching over 8 bases. The CDR3 is 15 residues long. Germline-derived CDR1 and CDR2 are LNHDA and SQIVND (reference sequence). J was trimmed by 5 bases and V by 5 bases; bases with no gene match: 8. CDR3 sequence reads: CASSFGTGRHQPQHF. The CDR3 region has the DNA TGTGCCAGTAGTTTTGGGACAGGAAGGCATCAGCCCCAGCATTTT.

The rearrangement uses TRBV9 and TRBJ2-5, with 11 bases matching TRBD1. The CDR3 sequence is 14 residues long. Germline CDR1 reads SGDLS; CDR2 reads YYNGEE. The ends lost 2 bases at V and 5 bases at J; junction bases unmatched: 2. The CDR3 sequence: CASSVDRGQETQYF. The CDR3 DNA follows: TGTGCCAGCAGCGTGGACAGGGGGCAGGAGACCCAGTACTTC.

V usage is TRBV5-1 and J usage is TRBJ2-3, with 7 bases that match TRBD1. This CDR3 contains 14 residues. V lost 4 bases to trimming and J lost 5 bases; unmatched junction nucleotides: 7. Germline-derived CDR1 and CDR2 are SGHRS and YFSETQ. The CDR3 DNA is TGCGCCAGCAGCGGTGGACAGGTTATAGATACGCAGTATTTT. It translates to CASSGGQVIDTQYF.

CDR3 loop: CASSLATAGYTF. CDR3 bases: TGTGCCAGCAGCTTAGCAACCGCGGGCTACACCTTC. The chain joins TRBV11-2 to TRBJ1-2, with D uncertain. The CDR3 totals 12 residues. The germline V gene has CDR1 SGHAT and CDR2 FQNNGV. Trimming shortened V by 1 base and J by 8 bases, and 8 bases separated the two germline ends.

This chain's CDR3 is CASSDRGGSPLHF. The CDR3 bases are TGTGCCAGTTCGGACAGGGGAGGCTCACCCCTCCACTTT. The rearrangement links TRBV19 to TRBJ1-6, with TRBD1 matching 9 bases. Germline loops: CDR1 LNHDA, CDR2 SQIVND (reference sequence). The ends lost 8 bases at V and 10 bases at J; junction bases unmatched: 6. The CDR3 is 13 amino acids.